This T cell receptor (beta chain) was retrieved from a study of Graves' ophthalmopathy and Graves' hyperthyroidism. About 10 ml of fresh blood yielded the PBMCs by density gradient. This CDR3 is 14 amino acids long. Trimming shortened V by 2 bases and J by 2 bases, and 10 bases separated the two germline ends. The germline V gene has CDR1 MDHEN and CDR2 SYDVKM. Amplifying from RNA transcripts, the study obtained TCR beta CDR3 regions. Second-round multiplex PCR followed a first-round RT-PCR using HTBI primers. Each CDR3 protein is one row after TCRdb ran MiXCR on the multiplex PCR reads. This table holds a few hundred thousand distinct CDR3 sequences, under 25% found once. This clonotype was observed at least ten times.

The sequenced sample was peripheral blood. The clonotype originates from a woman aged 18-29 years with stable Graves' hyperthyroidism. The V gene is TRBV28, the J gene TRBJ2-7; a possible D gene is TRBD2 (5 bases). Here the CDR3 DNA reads TGTGCCAGCAGTTTACCGGGGTCTGCCTACGAGCAGTACTTC. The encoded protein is CASSLPGSAYEQYF.